The sequence of this T cell receptor (beta chain) was determined in a study of T cell responses to AZD1222 COVID-19 vaccine. Both about-4-week and about-12-week second-dose recipients were combined. Data came from immunoSEQ multiplex PCR; TCRdb stores just in-frame clones and leaves some out. The sample yields about 180,000 clones, over 90% seen once. Concerning this clone: What it recognizes is unknown.

Notes on the study in general: Reports indicate that nearly half of spike-specific TCRs are directed at unmutated variant regions. Baseline seropositivity occurred in only 5 to 7 AZD1222 recipients. Donors in the cohort were predominantly white British and more often female, and clonal diversity was possibly underestimated.

Trimming removed 3 bases at V and 11 bases at J, with 16 bases between. This CDR3 has 13 amino acids. The V and J genes are TRBV12-3 or TRBV12-4 and TRBJ1-1; unclear D gene. Specimen: peripheral blood, collected 28 days after the second AZD1222 dose. The sequence was obtained from an adult who received the AZD1222 COVID-19 vaccine. The CDR3: CASSFNGEIRAFF. CDR3 bases: TGTGCCAGCAGTTTTAACGGGGAGATAAGGGCTTTCTTT.